These 25 T cell receptor beta chains share one sample of origin, sequenced in a study of blood T cell repertoires in COVID-19. Assay: immunoSEQ multiplex PCR; the TCRdb copy retains only in-frame clones and omits some. This sample yields approximately 240,000 clones, of which roughly 90% are seen a single time; roughly 2% belongs to the top ten. The material sequenced was peripheral blood. These receptors all stem from a woman between 40 and 55 years old who had recovered from COVID-19.

This chain joins TRBV27 and TRBJ1-2, with D possibly being TRBD1 (6 bases). V lost 4 bases to trimming and J lost 8 bases, with 11 bases between them. This CDR3 contains 12 residues. Germline lookup yields CDR1 MNHEY and CDR2 SMNVEV (reference sequence). The CDR3 DNA reads TGTGCCAGCAGTTCAGACAGGAGGGGCTACACCTTC. Translation gives CASSSDRRGYTF.

This clone was seen a single time. The chain couples TRBV5-4 to TRBJ2-5, with TRBD2 matching 9 bases. The ends lost 3 bases at V and 9 bases at J; junction bases unmatched: 9. Germline V CDR1 and CDR2: SGHNT, YYREEE (reference sequence). This CDR3 spans 14 amino acids. CDR3 nucleotides: TGTGCCAGCAGCTCATCTAGCGGGGCGCGTTCCCAGTACTTC. Translated, it gives CASSSSSGARSQYF. The whole variable domain, filled in from reference TRBV5-4 and TRBJ2-5, reads ETGVTQSPTHLIKTRGQQVTLRCSSQSGHNTVSWYQQALGQGPQFIFQYYREEENGRGNFPPRFSGLQFPNYSSELNVNALELDDSALYLCASSSSSGARSQYFGPGTRLLVL.

This clone has only a few counts. The chain employs TRBV7-2 and TRBJ2-2, with 9 nucleotides matching TRBD1. The germline gives CDR1 SGHTA, CDR2 FQGNSA. With V trimmed by 5 bases and J by 6 bases, 13 bases remained unmatched. The CDR3 is 17 amino acids. The CDR3 bases are TGTGCCAGCAGCCTACATAGACCCGGGACAGGGTCCGGGGAGCTGTTTTTT. This encodes CASSLHRPGTGSGELFF.

The CDR3 nucleotides are TGCGCCAGCAGCTTGGCAACAACCACCGGGGAGCTGTTTTTT. It is translated as CASSLATTTGELFF. The chain recombines TRBV5-1 with TRBJ2-2; D is unresolved. The CDR3 covers 14 residues. Trimming cost V 0 bases and J 4 bases, with 7 bases left between them. The V gene's germline CDR1 is SGHRS and CDR2 YFSETQ.

V is TRBV7-9 and J is TRBJ2-1; D is perhaps TRBD1 (6 bases). The V gene's germline CDR1 is SEHNR and CDR2 FQNEAQ (reference sequence). This CDR3 contains 16 residues. Trimming took off 5 bases at V and 1 base at J, with 15 bases between the two ends. CDR3 protein: CASSLAGTGSYNEQFF. The CDR3 nucleotides are TGTGCCAGCAGCCTCGCCGGCACAGGGTCCTACAATGAGCAGTTCTTC.

The rearrangement links TRBV7-9 to TRBJ2-5; tentatively, D is TRBD1 (6 bases). CDR3 length equals 13 residues. Germline V lookup: CDR1 SEHNR, CDR2 FQNEAQ (reference sequence). V was pared by 5 bases and J by 12 bases, with 19 bases between. The CDR3 DNA is TGTGCCAGCAGCCCCTTCTACGGGACACTTAAGTACTTC. This translates into CASSPFYGTLKYF.

This chain connects TRBV7-9 to TRBJ2-1, with 7 nucleotides matching TRBD1. From germline, CDR1 is SEHNR and CDR2 FQNEAQ (reference sequence). Losses at the gene ends were 8 bases for V and 4 bases for J; bases not matched to a gene: 14. This CDR3 spans 16 amino acids. The CDR3 DNA reads as TGTGCCAGCTGCGCCGGACGGGACAGTTCGTACAATGAGCAGTTCTTC. Protein: CASCAGRDSSYNEQFF.

This clone was seen once. V usage is TRBV5-4 and J usage is TRBJ2-7; 7 bases align to TRBD1. Germline V gene lookup returns CDR1 SGHNT and CDR2 YYREEE (reference sequence). Trimming at V came to 2 bases and at J to 2 bases, leaving 10 bases not matched to a gene. This CDR3 is built from 16 residues. CDR3 nucleotide sequence: TGTGCCAGCAGCTTAGACGCAGACAGGGTCCCCTACGAGCAGTACTTC. It encodes CASSLDADRVPYEQYF. Based on the CDR3 plus reference TRBV5-4 and TRBJ2-7, the full variable domain is ETGVTQSPTHLIKTRGQQVTLRCSSQSGHNTVSWYQQALGQGPQFIFQYYREEENGRGNFPPRFSGLQFPNYSSELNVNALELDDSALYLCASSLDADRVPYEQYFGPGTRLTVT.

The chain uses TRBV30 and TRBJ1-5, with D possibly TRBD1 on 5 matching bases. This CDR3 comprises 15 residues. Germline CDR1 GTSNPN, CDR2 SVGIG (reference sequence). V was clipped by 1 base and J by 4 bases, with 14 bases between them. The CDR3 loop is CAWSAPGIANQPQHF. The DNA of the CDR3 is TGTGCCTGGAGTGCCCCAGGGATAGCAAATCAGCCCCAGCATTTT. Together with reference TRBV30 and TRBJ1-5, the CDR3 gives the full variable domain: SQTIHQWPATLVQPVGSPLSLECTVEGTSNPNLYWYRQAAGRGLQLLFYSVGIGQISSEVPQNLSASRPQDRQFILSSKKLLLSDSGFYLCAWSAPGIANQPQHFGDGTRLSIL.

The chain carries TRBV27 and TRBJ1-6, with no clear D. Germline V lookup: CDR1 MNHEY, CDR2 SMNVEV (reference sequence). This CDR3 has 15 amino acids. V dropped 2 bases and J dropped 0 bases, with 5 bases sitting between them. The CDR3 sequence: CASSLGSSYNSPLHF. The CDR3 DNA sequence: TGTGCCAGCAGTTTAGGGAGCTCCTATAATTCACCCCTCCACTTT.

The chain links TRBV7-2 to TRBJ2-3; 14 bases map to TRBD2. This CDR3 is built from 16 residues. The V gene's germline CDR1 is SGHTA and CDR2 FQGNSA. V shed 3 bases and J 4 bases; nucleotides not matched to a gene: 3. The CDR3 region has the DNA TGTGCCAGCAGCTTCTGGACTAGCGGGGGGCCAGATACGCAGTATTTT. This sequence encodes CASSFWTSGGPDTQYF.

V and J are TRBV30 and TRBJ2-7, with D maybe TRBD1 (5 bases). Deletions cut 0 bases from V and 3 bases from J, with 15 bases between. CDR3 length: 15 amino acids. Germline loops: CDR1 GTSNPN, CDR2 SVGIG (reference sequence). CDR3 amino acids: CAWSVPRQGSYEQYF. The CDR3 nucleotides are TGTGCCTGGAGTGTACCTCGCCAGGGTAGCTACGAGCAGTACTTC.

This chain joins TRBV5-1 and TRBJ2-5; D is possibly TRBD2 (5 bases). This CDR3 has 16 amino acids. V was trimmed by 4 bases and J by 2 bases, leaving 18 bases between them. CDR1 and CDR2 from the germline V gene are SGHRS and YFSETQ. CDR3 nucleotide sequence: TGCGCCAGCAGCCTAAGGCGATCAGGACTGCAAGAGACCCAGTACTTC. Translating it yields CASSLRRSGLQETQYF.

The chain couples TRBV6-5 to TRBJ2-5, with TRBD1 matching over 11 bases. The V and J ends lost 4 bases and 2 bases, in that order; junction bases with no gene match: 3. CDR1 is MNHEY and CDR2 is SVGAGI in the germline V gene. The CDR3 consists of 15 residues. CDR3: CASSSDRGLQETQYF. CDR3 nucleotides: TGTGCCAGCAGTTCGGACAGGGGGCTACAAGAGACCCAGTACTTC.

The chain couples TRBV6-6 to TRBJ1-1; no firm D call. CDR1 MNHNY and CDR2 SVGAGI come from the germline V gene (reference sequence). The CDR3 sequence is 15 residues long. With 0 bases removed from V and 3 bases from J, the gap between germline ends came to 11 bases. CDR3 coding DNA: TGTGCCAGCAGTTACTCGAAGCAGGCTTACACTGAAGCTTTCTTT. Translation: CASSYSKQAYTEAFF.

V is TRBV19 and J is TRBJ2-1, with TRBD1 matching 7 bases. CDR1 LNHDA and CDR2 SQIVND come from the germline V gene (reference sequence). The CDR3 runs to 13 residues. V shed 0 bases, J shed 7 bases, and the junction held 0 bases outside the gene matches. As DNA, the CDR3 is TGTGCCAGTAGTATAGACAGGGGGAATGAGCAGTTCTTC. It is translated as CASSIDRGNEQFF.

The chain carries TRBV10-1 and TRBJ1-5; no reliable D call. V lost 8 bases, J lost 9 bases, and 8 bases lay in between. Germline assignment: CDR1 WNHNN and CDR2 SYGVQD (reference sequence). The CDR3 spans 10 residues. The CDR3 coding sequence is TGCGCCAGCTCCCCGGGGCCCCAGCATTTT. Protein: CASSPGPQHF.

The rearrangement uses TRBV6-5 and TRBJ2-7, with D possibly TRBD2 on 7 matching bases. V gave up 0 bases and J gave up 6 bases, with 15 bases separating them. The CDR3 covers 15 residues. Germline CDR1 and CDR2: MNHEY and SVGAGI. For the CDR3, the DNA is TGTGCCAGCAGTTACTCTGTAGGGGGAGGGAGCGAGCAGTACTTC. It translates to CASSYSVGGGSEQYF.

V and J are TRBV10-2 and TRBJ2-5; TRBD2 matches at 14 bases. Losses at the gene ends were 6 bases for V and 0 bases for J; bases not matched to a gene: 9. In germline, CDR1 is WSHSY, CDR2 SAAADI. The CDR3 is 18 amino acids. CDR3: CASSATSGGVRDQETQYF. The CDR3 DNA reads as TGCGCCAGCAGCGCGACTAGCGGGGGGGTGAGGGACCAAGAGACCCAGTACTTC.

The V call is TRBV10-3, the J call TRBJ2-7; D unresolved. From germline, CDR1 is ENHRY and CDR2 SYGVKD. V lost 2 bases to trimming and J lost 2 bases, with 7 bases between them. This CDR3 has 13 residues. The chain's CDR3 is CAISEGEAYEQYF. CDR3 DNA: TGTGCCATCAGTGAGGGAGAAGCCTACGAGCAGTACTTC.

The chain links TRBV6-5 to TRBJ2-3; possibly TRBD2 for D (6 bases). The CDR3 loop spans 13 amino acids. Germline V gene lookup returns CDR1 MNHEY and CDR2 SVGAGI. Trimming removed 9 bases at V and 0 bases at J, with 10 bases between. The CDR3 nucleotides read TGTGCCAGTGGGAGGAGTAGCACAGATACGCAGTATTTT. Translated, it gives CASGRSSTDTQYF.

This chain joins TRBV6-5 and TRBJ2-1, with 10 bases identical to TRBD2. CDR1 and CDR2 (germline): MNHEY, SVGAGI. Trimming removed 0 bases from V and 6 bases from J; junction bases left unmatched: 5. CDR3 size: 16 residues. The CDR3 DNA reads as TGTGCCAGCAGTTACTCGAAGAGCGGGGGGGCCAATGAGCAGTTCTTC. It codes for CASSYSKSGGANEQFF.

The chain recombines TRBV19 with TRBJ2-1, with a tentative D call TRBD2 (6 bases). Trimming pared 4 bases from V and 7 bases from J, leaving 20 bases between. Germline V gene lookup returns CDR1 LNHDA and CDR2 SQIVND (reference sequence). The CDR3 spans 16 residues. In DNA form, the CDR3 reads TGTGCCAGTAGTAGAGGTACGGGACTGTTGAATAATGAGCAGTTCTTC. It is translated as CASSRGTGLLNNEQFF.

This sequence joins TRBV6-5 and TRBJ1-5, with D possibly TRBD1 on 5 matching bases. The length of the CDR3 is 14 residues. The germline V and J ends were trimmed by 0 bases and 7 bases, with 10 bases remaining between them. CDR1 and CDR2 from the germline V gene are MNHEY and SVGAGI. The CDR3: CASSYSEGTQPQHF. In DNA, the CDR3 is TGTGCCAGCAGTTACTCGGAGGGGACGCAGCCCCAGCATTTT.

This clone came up once. The chain uses TRBV19 and TRBJ1-6, with D perhaps matching TRBD1 (6 bases). The CDR3 contains 18 residues. The V end lost 5 bases, the J end lost 0 bases, and 17 bases lay between the germline ends. Germline V gene lookup returns CDR1 LNHDA and CDR2 SQIVND (reference sequence). In DNA form, the CDR3 reads TGTGCCAGTAGTCCGCGGACAGCTTCTAGCTCCTATAATTCACCCCTCCACTTT. Amino acid sequence: CASSPRTASSSYNSPLHF.